This T cell receptor beta chain was sequenced in a study of OX40 agonist ivuxolimab in advanced cancers. Study overall: Patients were roughly 83% male with ages roughly 23 to 90, mean approximately 58. Overall study findings and caveats: Within 6 weeks, CD4+ and CD8+ blood T cells expanded clonally at 0.1 to 3.0 mg/kg.

Blood was sampled at baseline, cycle 4 day 1, and cycle 7 day 1. The repertoire was sequenced with immunoSEQ multiplex PCR; TCRdb's copy has only in-frame clones and lacks some. The sample includes over 65,000 clones, 85% to 90% seen only once; the top ten take approximately 7.7%. A word on this clone: What it recognizes is unknown.

Here the sequenced sample was CD4+ or CD8+ T cells sorted from blood, taken in a trial of the OX40 agonist ivuxolimab. This TCR derives from an adult with an advanced solid tumor such as melanoma, head and neck, liver or kidney cancer.

In DNA form, the CDR3 reads TGCAGCGGAAGACGACAGGAGACTGAAGCTTTCTTT. It encodes CSGRRQETEAFF. This chain connects TRBV29-1 to TRBJ1-1; a weak D match, TRBD1 (6 bases). Per germline, CDR1 SQVTM and CDR2 ANQGSEA. With 7 bases removed from V and 5 bases from J, the gap between germline ends came to 14 bases. The CDR3 runs 12 residues.